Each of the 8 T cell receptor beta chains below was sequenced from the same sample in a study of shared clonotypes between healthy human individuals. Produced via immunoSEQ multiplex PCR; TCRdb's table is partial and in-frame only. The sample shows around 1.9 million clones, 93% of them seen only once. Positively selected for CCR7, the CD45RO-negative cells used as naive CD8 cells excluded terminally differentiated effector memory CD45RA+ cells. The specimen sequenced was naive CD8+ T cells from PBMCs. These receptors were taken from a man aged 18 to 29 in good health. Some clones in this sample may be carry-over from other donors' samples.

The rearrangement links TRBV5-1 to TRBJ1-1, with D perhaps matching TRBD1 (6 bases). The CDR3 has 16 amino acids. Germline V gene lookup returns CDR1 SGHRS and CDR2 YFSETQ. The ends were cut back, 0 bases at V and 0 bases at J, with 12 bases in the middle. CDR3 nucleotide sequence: TGCGCCAGCAGCTTGGGCCGGGACACTATGAACACTGAAGCTTTCTTT. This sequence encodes CASSLGRDTMNTEAFF.

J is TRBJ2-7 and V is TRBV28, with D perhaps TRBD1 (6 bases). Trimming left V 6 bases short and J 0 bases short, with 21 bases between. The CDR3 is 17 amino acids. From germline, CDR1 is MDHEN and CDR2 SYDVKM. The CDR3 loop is CASRMIVRDTSSYEQYF. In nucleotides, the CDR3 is TGTGCCAGCAGGATGATAGTACGGGACACCAGCTCCTACGAGCAGTACTTC.

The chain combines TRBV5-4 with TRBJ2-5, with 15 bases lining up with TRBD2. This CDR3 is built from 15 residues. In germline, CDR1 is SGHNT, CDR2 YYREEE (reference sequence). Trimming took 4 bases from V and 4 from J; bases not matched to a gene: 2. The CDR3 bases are TGTGCCAGCAGCGGGGGACTAGCGGGAGGAGAGACCCAGTACTTC. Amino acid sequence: CASSGGLAGGETQYF. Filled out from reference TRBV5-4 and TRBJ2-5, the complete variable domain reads ETGVTQSPTHLIKTRGQQVTLRCSSQSGHNTVSWYQQALGQGPQFIFQYYREEENGRGNFPPRFSGLQFPNYSSELNVNALELDDSALYLCASSGGLAGGETQYFGPGTRLLVL.

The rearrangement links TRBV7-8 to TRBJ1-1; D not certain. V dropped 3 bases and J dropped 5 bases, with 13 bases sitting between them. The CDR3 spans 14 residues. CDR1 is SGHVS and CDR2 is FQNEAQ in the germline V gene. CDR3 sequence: CASSFSEGKTEAFF. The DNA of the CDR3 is TGTGCCAGCAGCTTTAGTGAGGGTAAGACTGAAGCTTTCTTT.

CDR3 sequence: CASTPGEGLPMNTEAFF. The DNA for the CDR3 is TGTGCCAGCACCCCGGGAGAAGGGCTCCCAATGAACACTGAAGCTTTCTTT. The J gene is TRBJ1-1, the V gene TRBV27, with unresolved D. The germline gives CDR1 MNHEY, CDR2 SMNVEV (reference sequence). The CDR3 extends over 17 amino acids. V shed 7 bases and J shed 0 bases, with 21 bases lying between them.

CDR3 amino acids: CASSNPTGLQLYEQYF. The CDR3 DNA is TGTGCCAGCAGTAACCCAACAGGGCTTCAGCTCTACGAGCAGTACTTC. This chain uses TRBV27 with TRBJ2-7, with D possibly being TRBD1 (6 bases). V was trimmed by 5 bases and J by 3 bases, leaving 20 bases between them. Germline V gene data show CDR1 as MNHEY and CDR2 as SMNVEV (reference sequence). The CDR3 sequence is 16 residues long.

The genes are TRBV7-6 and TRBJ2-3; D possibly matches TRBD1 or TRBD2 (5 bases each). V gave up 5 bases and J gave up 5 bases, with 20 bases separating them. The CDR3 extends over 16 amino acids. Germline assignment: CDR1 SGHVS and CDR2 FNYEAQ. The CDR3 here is CASSQRTGTVVDTQYF. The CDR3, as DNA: TGTGCCAGCAGCCAGCGGACCGGGACCGTGGTAGATACGCAGTATTTT. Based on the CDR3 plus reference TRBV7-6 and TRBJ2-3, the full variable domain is GAGVSQSPRYKVTKRGQDVALRCDPISGHVSLYWYRQALGQGPEFLTYFNYEAQQDKSGLPNDRFSAERPEGSISTLTIQRTEQRDSAMYRCASSQRTGTVVDTQYFGPGTRLTVL.

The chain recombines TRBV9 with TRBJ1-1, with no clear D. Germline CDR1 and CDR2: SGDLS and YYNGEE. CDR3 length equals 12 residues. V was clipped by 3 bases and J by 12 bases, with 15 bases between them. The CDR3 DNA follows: TGTGCCAGCAGCGGTCTGGGCCCAGAGACTTTCTTT. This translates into CASSGLGPETFF.